One sample yielded the 10 T cell receptor beta chains listed below, sequenced in a study of blood T cell repertoires in COVID-19. Data came from immunoSEQ multiplex PCR; TCRdb stores just in-frame clones and leaves some out. The sample yields about 190,000 clones, roughly 77% seen once. The sample taken for sequencing was PBMCs or T cells enriched from blood (not recorded which). These receptor sequences come from a woman between 50 and 59 years old with acute COVID-19.

J is TRBJ1-2 and V is TRBV30; 7 bases are shared with TRBD1. V lost 4 bases to trimming and J lost 1 base; unmatched junction nucleotides: 3. The germline gives CDR1 GTSNPN, CDR2 SVGIG (reference sequence). The CDR3 has 13 residues. Written as DNA, the CDR3 is TGTGCCTGGATATCAGGGGGTAACTATGGCTACACCTTC. It is translated as CAWISGGNYGYTF.

The chain employs TRBV19 and TRBJ2-2, with 14 bases aligning to TRBD2. The length of the CDR3 is 15 residues. CDR1 is LNHDA, CDR2 SQIVND, per germline (reference sequence). With V trimmed by 11 bases and J by 5 bases, 7 bases remained unmatched. The CDR3 sequence is CAGGLAGAKTGELFF. The DNA for the CDR3 is TGTGCCGGGGGACTAGCGGGGGCCAAAACCGGGGAGCTGTTTTTT.

The genes are TRBV29-1 and TRBJ1-1; 10 bases agree with TRBD1. Trimming cost V 5 bases and J 0 bases; bases outside gene matches: 6. CDR1 SQVTM and CDR2 ANQGSEA come from the germline V gene. The CDR3 spans 15 residues. The CDR3 protein is CSVHRTGGLNTEAFF. The CDR3 DNA is TGCAGCGTTCACAGGACAGGGGGGTTGAACACTGAAGCTTTCTTT. Using reference TRBV29-1 and TRBJ1-1 for the parts outside the CDR3, the full variable domain is SAVISQKPSRDICQRGTSLTIQCQVDSQVTMMFWYRQQPGQSLTLIATANQGSEATYESGFVIDKFPISRPNLTFSTLTVSNMSPEDSSIYLCSVHRTGGLNTEAFFGQGTRLTVV.

The V call is TRBV3-1 (or the pseudogene TRBV3-2), the J call TRBJ2-5; 7 nucleotides match TRBD2. CDR1 is LGHDT, CDR2 YNNKEL, per germline (reference sequence). The CDR3 extends over 15 amino acids. V lost 0 bases, J lost 4 bases, and 5 bases stayed unmatched. The CDR3 DNA follows: TGTGCCAGCAGCCAAGATTCCGGGGGGTCAGAGACCCAGTACTTC. Its protein is CASSQDSGGSETQYF.

V usage is TRBV5-1 and J usage is TRBJ1-5; D is perhaps TRBD1 (5 bases). In germline, CDR1 is SGHRS, CDR2 YFSETQ. V was trimmed by 0 bases and J by 7 bases, leaving 17 bases between them. The CDR3 is 16 amino acids. CDR3 protein: CASSLEGGGSGQPQHF. The CDR3 DNA reads TGCGCCAGCAGCTTGGAGGGCGGGGGATCAGGGCAGCCCCAGCATTTT.

The chain uses TRBV19 and TRBJ1-5, with 7 bases lining up with TRBD1. The CDR3 covers 12 residues. The junction had 3 bases not matched to a gene; V was cut back by 6 bases and J by 7 bases. Germline values: CDR1 LNHDA, CDR2 SQIVND (reference sequence). The CDR3 here is CASRRGQQPQHF. In DNA, the CDR3 is TGTGCCAGTAGGAGGGGGCAGCAGCCCCAGCATTTT.

This chain joins TRBV4-2 and TRBJ2-1; 9 positions agree with TRBD2. Trimming at V came to 2 bases and at J to 6 bases, leaving 8 bases not matched to a gene. Germline loops: CDR1 LGHNA, CDR2 YNFKEQ. This CDR3 has 16 residues. The CDR3 protein is CASSQPAGGAFNEQFF. For the CDR3, the DNA is TGTGCCAGCAGCCAACCGGCGGGGGGGGCTTTCAATGAGCAGTTCTTC.

This chain links TRBV7-2 with TRBJ2-5, with TRBD1 identical over 8 bases. CDR3 length: 16 amino acids. Germline V gene sequence: CDR1 SGHTA, CDR2 FQGNSA. V shed 2 bases and J 5 bases; nucleotides not matched to a gene: 10. Written as DNA, the CDR3 is TGTGCCAGCAGCTTACAGACAGGGGTGCGAGGGGAGACCCAGTACTTC. Its protein product is CASSLQTGVRGETQYF.

V and J are TRBV6-1 and TRBJ1-1, with D possibly being TRBD1 (5 bases). This CDR3 has 17 residues. V lost 0 bases, J lost 5 bases, and 19 bases lay in between. Germline CDR1 MNHNS, CDR2 SASEGT. The CDR3 nucleotides read TGTGCCAGCAGTGAAGCGCTCGGAGGGGCGCTTACAACTGAAGCTTTCTTT. Protein product: CASSEALGGALTTEAFF.

This clone is a singleton in its sample. This chain joins TRBV7-9 and TRBJ1-1, with D unresolved. This CDR3 has 13 amino acids. V lost 7 bases, J lost 0 bases, and 9 bases lay in between. The germline gives CDR1 SEHNR, CDR2 FQNEAQ (reference sequence). The CDR3: CASTSGVNTEAFF. CDR3 nucleotides: TGTGCCAGCACCTCCGGGGTGAACACTGAAGCTTTCTTT.